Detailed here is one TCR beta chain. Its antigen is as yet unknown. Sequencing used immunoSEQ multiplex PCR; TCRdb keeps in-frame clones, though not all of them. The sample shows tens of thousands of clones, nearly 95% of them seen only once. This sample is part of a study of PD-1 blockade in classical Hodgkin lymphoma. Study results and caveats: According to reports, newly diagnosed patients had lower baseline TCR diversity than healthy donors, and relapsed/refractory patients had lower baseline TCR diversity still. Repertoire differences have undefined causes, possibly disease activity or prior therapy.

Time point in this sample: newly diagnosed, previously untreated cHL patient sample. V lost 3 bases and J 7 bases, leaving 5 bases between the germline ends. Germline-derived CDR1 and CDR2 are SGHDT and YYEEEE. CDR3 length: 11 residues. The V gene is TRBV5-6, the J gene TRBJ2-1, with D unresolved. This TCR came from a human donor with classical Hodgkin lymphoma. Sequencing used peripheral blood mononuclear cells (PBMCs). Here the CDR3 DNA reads TGTGCCAGCAGCTGGAATAATGAGCAGTTCTTC. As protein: CASSWNNEQFF.